Presented here are 25 T cell receptor beta chains from one specimen sequenced in a study of PD-L1 blockade in urothelial cancer. Produced via immunoSEQ multiplex PCR; TCRdb's table is partial and in-frame only. Of about 52,000 clones in the sample, roughly 77% were seen once. The sequenced sample was PBMCs, obtained around atezolizumab (anti-PD-L1) treatment. The receptors derive from a man aged 70 or older with urothelial cancer.

The chain uses TRBV5-8 and TRBJ1-2; TRBD1 matches 8 bases. Looked up from germline, CDR1 is SGHTS and CDR2 is YDEGEE. CDR3 length: 15 residues. V lost 2 bases, J lost 5 bases, and 8 bases stayed unmatched. The CDR3 spells CASSLGQGARYGYTF. The DNA of the CDR3 is TGTGCCAGCAGCTTAGGCCAGGGGGCGCGGTATGGCTACACCTTC.

Concerning this clone: The junction does not match germline at one end; this may be a read error. The V call is TRBV18, the J call TRBJ1-2; TRBD1 is a possible D gene (6 bases). CDR3 size: 12 residues. Germline V gene sequence: CDR1 KGHSH, CDR2 LQKENI. The CDR3 DNA reads as TGTGCCAGCTCCCTCCAAGGGGGTGGCCATCTCTTC. Residues: CASSLQGGGHLF. Based on the CDR3 plus reference TRBV18 and TRBJ1-2, the full variable domain is NAGVMQNPRHLVRRRGQEARLRCSPMKGHSHVYWYRQLPEEGLKFMVYLQKENIIDESGMPKERFSAEFPKEGPSILRIQQVVRGDSAAYFCASSLQGGGHLFGSGTRLTVV.

The chain carries TRBV9 and TRBJ2-7; a weak D match, TRBD1 (5 bases). Looked up from germline, CDR1 is SGDLS and CDR2 is YYNGEE. Trimming removed 2 bases from V and 2 bases from J, with 11 bases in between. The CDR3 loop spans 14 amino acids. The CDR3 protein is CASSVEDTAYEQYF. The CDR3 nucleotides are TGTGCCAGCAGCGTTGAGGACACAGCCTACGAGCAGTACTTC. Full variable domain (remainder filled in from reference TRBV9 and TRBJ2-7): DSGVTQTPKHLITATGQRVTLRCSPRSGDLSVYWYQQSLDQGLQFLIQYYNGEERAKGNILERFSAQQFPDLHSELNLSSLELGDSALYFCASSVEDTAYEQYFGPGTRLTVT.

The V call is TRBV30, the J call TRBJ2-1; tentatively, D is TRBD1 (6 bases). Trimming removed 0 bases from V and 8 bases from J, with 11 bases in between. CDR3 length: 13 residues. CDR1 is GTSNPN and CDR2 is SVGIG in the germline V gene (reference sequence). The CDR3 reads CAWSVRRGYEQFF. For the CDR3, the DNA is TGTGCCTGGAGTGTACGCAGGGGCTATGAGCAGTTCTTC.

The rearrangement links TRBV9 to TRBJ1-5; no clear D gene. Between the trimmed V and J ends, which lost 1 base and 4 bases, there was a span of 12 bases. Germline V gives CDR1 SGDLS, CDR2 YYNGEE. The CDR3 extends over 15 amino acids. CDR3 DNA sequence: TGTGCCAGCAGCGTAACGGGTATGCCTAATCAGCCCCAGCATTTT. Amino acid sequence: CASSVTGMPNQPQHF.

This clone was picked up a small number of times. The chain's CDR3 is CASAAGTSGKNTGELFF. The CDR3 DNA is TGTGCTAGTGCCGCCGGGACTAGCGGGAAGAACACCGGGGAGCTGTTTTTT. The chain couples TRBV12-5 to TRBJ2-2; 13 nucleotides agree with TRBD2. Germline loops: CDR1 LGHNT, CDR2 FRNRAP. CDR3 size: 17 residues. Trimming cost V 7 bases and J 1 base; bases outside gene matches: 6.

The chain recombines TRBV5-8 with TRBJ2-5, with D possibly TRBD2 on 6 matching bases. From germline, CDR1 is SGHTS and CDR2 YDEGEE. The length of the CDR3 is 16 residues. Trimming pared 3 bases from V and 0 bases from J, leaving 15 bases between. This CDR3 reads CASSSGRGRYQETQYF. The CDR3 DNA follows: TGTGCCAGCAGCTCCGGGAGAGGGAGGTACCAAGAGACCCAGTACTTC.

The chain combines TRBV7-2 with TRBJ2-1; 8 nucleotides agree with TRBD2. CDR1 is SGHTA and CDR2 is FQGNSA in the germline V gene. CDR3 length: 14 amino acids. The trim removed 5 bases at V and 9 bases at J, leaving 9 bases unmatched. This CDR3 is CASSLGTSPREQFF. The CDR3 nucleotides read TGTGCCAGCAGCCTGGGGACTAGTCCACGTGAGCAGTTCTTC.

The chain has TRBV11-3 and TRBJ2-7, with D perhaps TRBD1 (5 bases). The CDR3 runs to 14 residues. Germline assignment: CDR1 SGHNT and CDR2 YENEEA. Trimming took 1 base from V and 0 from J, leaving 7 bases between them. CDR3 coding DNA: TGTGCCAGCAGCTTAGGGGGCAGCTCCTACGAGCAGTACTTC. Residues: CASSLGGSSYEQYF.

This clone was counted between two and nine times. The rearrangement links TRBV10-2 to TRBJ2-2; D is perhaps TRBD2 (7 bases). Germline loops: CDR1 WSHSY, CDR2 SAAADI. With 3 bases removed from V and 6 bases from J, the gap between germline ends came to 17 bases. The CDR3 sequence is 16 residues long. The CDR3, as DNA: TGCGCCAGCAGTGAAAGGGGGGGGCGAGGGCCCGGGGAGCTGTTTTTT. It specifies CASSERGGRGPGELFF.

The J gene is TRBJ2-3, the V gene TRBV11-1, with 14 bases lining up with TRBD2. Germline V CDR1 and CDR2: SGHAT, FQDESV (reference sequence). The CDR3 is 17 amino acids. With 5 bases clipped from V and 3 bases from J, the junction kept 7 bases outside the gene matches. The CDR3 reads CASSLGLAGVETDTQYF. DNA for the CDR3: TGTGCCAGCAGCCTGGGACTAGCGGGGGTAGAAACAGATACGCAGTATTTT.

The chain is built from TRBV5-1 and TRBJ2-1, with TRBD2 matching over 10 bases. V shed 3 bases and J 2 bases; nucleotides not matched to a gene: 5. The V gene's germline CDR1 is SGHRS and CDR2 YFSETQ. The CDR3 runs 16 residues. DNA of the CDR3: TGCGCCAGCAGCTCCGGACTAGCGGACCCCTACAATGAGCAGTTCTTC. This sequence encodes CASSSGLADPYNEQFF.

The chain uses TRBV28 and TRBJ1-2; D is possibly TRBD1 (6 bases). The V gene's germline CDR1 is MDHEN and CDR2 SYDVKM. V lost 2 bases and J 2 bases, leaving 12 bases between the germline ends. The CDR3 loop spans 15 amino acids. CDR3 residues: CASSLQGKGNYGYTF. The CDR3 nucleotides are TGTGCCAGCAGTTTACAGGGGAAGGGGAACTATGGCTACACCTTC.

The chain recombines TRBV19 with TRBJ2-7; a weak D match, TRBD1 (5 bases). Germline CDR1 and CDR2: LNHDA and SQIVND (reference sequence). V shed 1 base and J shed 3 bases, with 7 bases lying between them. This CDR3 is built from 13 residues. The CDR3 loop reads CASSIGQLYEQYF. The CDR3 DNA reads as TGTGCCAGTAGTATAGGACAGCTCTACGAGCAGTACTTC.

The rearrangement joins TRBV18 to TRBJ1-3, with TRBD1 identical over 7 bases. The trim removed 2 bases at V and 3 bases at J, leaving 10 bases unmatched. CDR1 is KGHSH, CDR2 LQKENI, per germline. This CDR3 is 17 amino acids long. CDR3 in amino acids: CASSPMSTTGLGNTIYF. The CDR3 DNA follows: TGTGCCAGCTCACCAATGTCTACGACAGGGCTTGGAAACACCATATATTTT. Full variable domain (rest looked up from reference TRBV18 and TRBJ1-3): NAGVMQNPRHLVRRRGQEARLRCSPMKGHSHVYWYRQLPEEGLKFMVYLQKENIIDESGMPKERFSAEFPKEGPSILRIQQVVRGDSAAYFCASSPMSTTGLGNTIYFGEGSWLTVV.

The chain has TRBV4-1 and TRBJ1-6, with D perhaps TRBD1 (6 bases). The V end was cut by 3 bases, the J end by 9 bases, with 9 bases between. The CDR3 extends over 13 amino acids. The germline gives CDR1 MGHRA, CDR2 YSYEKL. The CDR3 DNA sequence: TGCGCCAGCAGCCAGACAGGACCTTCACCCCTCCACTTT. This encodes CASSQTGPSPLHF.

The chain combines TRBV30 with TRBJ2-7, with D possibly being TRBD1 (6 bases). CDR3 size: 14 residues. From germline, CDR1 is GTSNPN and CDR2 SVGIG (reference sequence). V lost 5 bases and J 5 bases, leaving 19 bases between the germline ends. Here the CDR3 DNA reads TGTGCCTGGTCCCCAGGGGTGGGTACCAACGAGCAGTACTTC. Amino acid sequence: CAWSPGVGTNEQYF.

The V call is TRBV19, the J call TRBJ1-4; the match to TRBD1 covers 7 bases. The CDR3 consists of 15 residues. CDR1 and CDR2 from the germline V gene are LNHDA and SQIVND (reference sequence). Trimming took 5 bases from V and 2 from J; bases not matched to a gene: 5. DNA for the CDR3: TGTGCCAGTAGTGTCCGACAGGGCACTAATGAAAAACTGTTTTTT. The encoded protein is CASSVRQGTNEKLFF.

The chain uses TRBV30 and TRBJ2-3; D unclear. CDR1 GTSNPN and CDR2 SVGIG come from the germline V gene (reference sequence). This CDR3 comprises 13 residues. V lost 4 bases to trimming and J lost 0 bases, with 8 bases between them. CDR3 amino acids: CAWTKISTDTQYF. For the CDR3, the DNA is TGTGCCTGGACCAAAATTAGCACAGATACGCAGTATTTT. Drawing the rest from reference TRBV30 and TRBJ2-3, the complete variable domain is SQTIHQWPATLVQPVGSPLSLECTVEGTSNPNLYWYRQAAGRGLQLLFYSVGIGQISSEVPQNLSASRPQDRQFILSSKKLLLSDSGFYLCAWTKISTDTQYFGPGTRLTVL.

The V gene is TRBV10-3, the J gene TRBJ2-7, with TRBD1 matching 7 bases. This CDR3 contains 12 residues. Germline trimming cut 6 bases from V and 4 bases from J; bases unmatched to any gene: 3. In germline, CDR1 is ENHRY, CDR2 SYGVKD. DNA for the CDR3: TGTGCCATCAGCCGACAGGGTTACGAGCAGTACTTC. Residues: CAISRQGYEQYF.

This sequence joins TRBV4-1 and TRBJ2-7, with 8 nucleotides matching TRBD2. V gave up 1 base and J gave up 4 bases; unmatched junction bases: 15. This CDR3 region has 18 residues. In germline, CDR1 is MGHRA, CDR2 YSYEKL. The CDR3 DNA reads TGCGCCAGCAGCCAAGGTACGGGAATCGGGACTAGACCTTACGAGCAGTACTTC. Translation gives CASSQGTGIGTRPYEQYF.

V is TRBV10-3 and J is TRBJ2-1; 7 bases fit TRBD2. Germline assignment: CDR1 ENHRY and CDR2 SYGVKD. V lost 10 bases to trimming and J lost 3 bases; unmatched junction nucleotides: 3. The CDR3 has 12 amino acids. The CDR3 DNA reads as TGTGCCAGCGGGAGTCTCTACAATGAGCAGTTCTTC. Its protein is CASGSLYNEQFF.

The chain couples TRBV2 to TRBJ2-3; the match to TRBD1 covers 8 bases. Germline assignment: CDR1 SNHLY and CDR2 FYNNEI. CDR3 length: 14 amino acids. Losses at the gene ends were 3 bases for V and 4 bases for J; bases not matched to a gene: 3. Here the CDR3 reads CASSDRGRADTQYF. The DNA for the CDR3 is TGTGCCAGCAGTGACAGGGGGCGAGCAGATACGCAGTATTTT. The whole variable domain, filled in from reference TRBV2 and TRBJ2-3, reads EPEVTQTPSHQVTQMGQEVILRCVPISNHLYFYWYRQILGQKVEFLVSFYNNEISEKSEIFDDQFSVERPDGSNFTLKIRSTKLEDSAMYFCASSDRGRADTQYFGPGTRLTVL.

The CDR3 loop reads CASSPKARGEVAQYF. The CDR3 DNA sequence: TGTGCCAGCTCACCAAAGGCTAGAGGGGAGGTTGCGCAGTATTTT. V is TRBV18 and J is TRBJ2-3; D is perhaps TRBD2 (6 bases). This CDR3 comprises 15 residues. Trimming shortened V by 2 bases and J by 10 bases, and 19 bases separated the two germline ends. The germline gives CDR1 KGHSH, CDR2 LQKENI.

The chain recombines TRBV28 with TRBJ2-7; possibly TRBD2 for D (7 bases). Between the trimmed V and J ends, which lost 5 bases and 4 bases, there was a span of 18 bases. Germline assignment: CDR1 MDHEN and CDR2 SYDVKM. The CDR3 spans 15 residues. The CDR3 loop reads CASSPRGAVGYEQYF. DNA for the CDR3: TGTGCCAGCAGTCCACGGGGGGCAGTTGGGTACGAGCAGTACTTC.